This T cell receptor beta chain comes out of a study of tissue T cells after allogeneic stem cell transplantation. Study conclusions and caveats: Tissue-detected TCR repertoire was only partly captured by blood and spleen T cells. Shared clones across patients were few; motif clustering revealed tissue-specific shared signatures. Limitations included a small, clinically heterogeneous cohort and limited sampling depth.

The time point was: mouse harvest day 7 after allogeneic transplant. Mouse grafts combined 10^7 T-cell-depleted bone marrow cells with 10^6 splenic CD5+ T cells. Mice had MHC-mismatched B6 into BALB/c GVHD, sampled day 7 or 14. Germline V gene lookup returns CDR1 NNHDY and CDR2 SYVADS. With V trimmed by 3 bases and J by 3 bases, 3 bases remained unmatched. The CDR3 extends over 15 amino acids. To note about this clone: Its specificity is not known. Germline and genes: mouse. The DNA ends 1 residue before the CDR3 does, and the rest of the CDR3 is filled in from the germline J gene.

Sequencing used immunoSEQ multiplex PCR; TCRdb keeps in-frame clones, though not all of them. This table has 9,500 or so clones, roughly 44% appearing once. The sample comprised skin. The chain couples TRBV13-3 to TRBJ2-5, with 11 bases identical to TRBD2. The TCR comes from a female BALB/c mouse given C57BL/6 T cells with graft-versus-host disease after an allogeneic hematopoietic cell transplant. The CDR3 here is CASSGDWGQQDTQYF. The sequenced CDR3 bases are TGTGCCAGCAGTGGGGACTGGGGGCAACAAGACACCCAGTAC.